The rows below give T cell receptor beta chains drawn from one sample of a study of blood T cells in healthy people across ages. MiXCR, run by TCRdb on the 5' RACE reads, gives a single entry per CDR3 protein. The data show about 1,800,000 distinct CDR3 sequences, roughly 30% seen once. Material: blood. These receptors were collected from a woman aged 30 to 39 in good health. CDR3s include the opening cysteine and the closing phenylalanine or tryptophan. D genes are given only for firm matches. Not all rows give a size; the values are once, few, many and, for expanded clones, a class.

TRBJ2-7 | few | TRBV5-1 | - | TGCGCCAGCGGCCCCCGGACGGTTACCTACGAGCAGTACTTC | CASGPRTVTYEQYF
TRBJ2-7 | many | TRBV10-3 | TRBD1 | TGTGCCATCAGTGAGTTCGGACAGGGGGCCTACGAGCAGTACTTC | CAISEFGQGAYEQYF
TRBJ1-2 | - | TRBV4-3 | - | TGCGCCAGCAGCCAGGATCCGAAAGGGCGATTTAACTATGGCTACACCTTC | CASSQDPKGRFNYGYTF
TRBJ2-7 | many | TRBV29-1 | TRBD2 | TGCAGCGTTGTAGCGGGAGGGCCGGACGAGCAGTACTTC | CSVVAGGPDEQYF
TRBJ2-3 | few | TRBV20-1 | - | TGCAGTGCCAGGACTATGGGGGGCCCCACAGATACGCAGTATTTT | CSARTMGGPTDTQYF
TRBJ1-2 | many | TRBV5-1 | - | TGCGCCAGCAGCTTGGACACAGGCAGGGGCTACACCTTC | CASSLDTGRGYTF
TRBJ2-1 | few | TRBV12-5 | - | TGTGCTAGTGGGTATGGGGGGTCCTACAATGAGCAGTTCTTC | CASGYGGSYNEQFF
TRBJ1-1 | - | TRBV12-3/TRBV12-4 | - | TGTGCCAGCCGGGGTCCTCTTAGGACTGAGGCTTTCTTT | CASRGPLRTEAFF
TRBJ2-3 | few | TRBV9 | - | TGTGCCAGCAGCGTTAGGACGAGTCCCAGCACAGATACGCAGTATTTT | CASSVRTSPSTDTQYF
TRBJ1-2 | - | TRBV28 | - | TGTGCCAGCAGTTTATGGGCGTCGAAAGGTGGCTACACCTTC | CASSLWASKGGYTF
TRBJ2-5 | few | TRBV18 | TRBD1 | TGTGCCAGCTCACCCCTCGGGACAGGGGGAGAGACCCAGTACTTC | CASSPLGTGGETQYF
TRBJ2-1 | - | TRBV4-3 | - | TGCGCCAGCAGCCAAGATCCCCGTAGTTACAATGAGCAGTTCTTC | CASSQDPRSYNEQFF
TRBJ2-1 | few | TRBV7-3 | TRBD2 | TGTGCCAGCAGCTTAAATGCGGGGGGGCCGAGTGAGCAGTTCTTC | CASSLNAGGPSEQFF
TRBJ2-1 | - | TRBV6-2/TRBV6-3 | TRBD2 | TGTGCCAGCAGTCCCTTAGGGCGGCTAGCGGGAGGAAATGAGCAGTTCTTC | CASSPLGRLAGGNEQFF
TRBJ2-2 | few | TRBV28 | TRBD1 | TGTGCCAGCAGTTCGGGACAGATGACCGGGGAGCTGTTTTTT | CASSSGQMTGELFF
TRBJ2-5 | few | TRBV6-1 | TRBD2 | TGTGCCAGCAGTCCCCTAGCGGGGGGCGAGCAGACCCAGTACTTC | CASSPLAGGEQTQYF
TRBJ2-7 | many | TRBV6-6 | TRBD1 | TGTGCCAGCAGCCTCCGACAGGGGGCGGGCGAGCAGTACTTC | CASSLRQGAGEQYF
TRBJ2-3 | few | TRBV6-5 | - | TGTGCCAGCAGTTCTGCGGCCGCAGATACGCAGTATTTT | CASSSAAADTQYF
TRBJ2-6 | - | TRBV7-9 | - | TGTGCCAGCCCCTGGGGGCCCTCTGGGGCCAACGTCCTGACTTTC | CASPWGPSGANVLTF
TRBJ2-7 | - | TRBV20-1 | - | TGCAGTGCTAGTAACAGACAGAGCTCCTACGAGCAGTACTTC | CSASNRQSSYEQYF
TRBJ2-5 | many | TRBV6-5 | - | TGTGCCAGCAACCCCAGTGCCGGGGAGAGTAAAGAGACCCAGTACTTC | CASNPSAGESKETQYF
TRBJ2-1 | few | TRBV5-1 | TRBD2 | TGCGCCAGCGGAATACTAGCGGGGGGACCTTCCTACAATGAGCAGTTCTTC | CASGILAGGPSYNEQFF
TRBJ2-7 | many | TRBV3-1 | TRBD2 | TGTGCCAGCTCGCCGGGACTAGCGCCTGCCCACTCCTACGAGCAGTACTTC | CASSPGLAPAHSYEQYF
TRBJ2-7 | few | TRBV7-2 | TRBD2 | TGTGCCAGCAGCTACCAGGGCGGGAGCAGTTACGAGCAGTACTTC | CASSYQGGSSYEQYF
TRBJ1-5 | few | TRBV20-1 | - | TGCAGTGCGGTGGCAGGTGATCAGCCCCAGCATTTT | CSAVAGDQPQHF
TRBJ1-6 | few | TRBV29-1 | - | TGCAGCGTTAGGGCAGGGTCCGGATCACCCCTCCACTTT | CSVRAGSGSPLHF
TRBJ1-5 | - | TRBV9 | TRBD1 | TGTGCCAGCAGCGTAGAATCTAGACAGGGGTGTCAGCCCCAGCATTTT | CASSVESRQGCQPQHF
TRBJ1-2 | many | TRBV7-9 | - | TGTGCCAGCAGCTTAGTCGGTATGGATTCCTATGGCTACACCTTC | CASSLVGMDSYGYTF
TRBJ2-4 | - | TRBV12-3/TRBV12-4 | TRBD2 | TGTGCCAGCAGTCAGACGGGGGGGAGGGACATTCAGTACTTC | CASSQTGGRDIQYF
TRBJ1-4 | few | TRBV2 | TRBD1 | TGTGCCAGCAGTGGTACAGGGGGCTCTAATGAAAAACTGTTTTTT | CASSGTGGSNEKLFF
TRBJ2-3 | many | TRBV15 | TRBD2 | TGTGCCACCTTAGCGGGGGGCTCCACAGATACGCAGTATTTT | CATLAGGSTDTQYF
TRBJ2-1 | - | TRBV2 | - | TGTGCCAGCAGGGAGGCGGGACAGTACAATGAGCAGTTCTTC | CASREAGQYNEQFF
TRBJ2-1 | - | TRBV7-9 | - | TGTGCCAGCAGCTTAGTTGAAGGCCCCGAGCAGTTCTTC | CASSLVEGPEQFF
TRBJ2-7 | many | TRBV5-5 | - | TGTGCCAGCAGTCTAGGGGCGGAAAACGAGCAGTACTTC | CASSLGAENEQYF
TRBJ2-2 | few | TRBV5-1 | TRBD2 | TGCGCCAGCAACTGGGAGCGGGAGAACACCGGGGAGCTGTTTTTT | CASNWERENTGELFF
TRBJ2-7 | few | TRBV2 | - | TGTGCCAGCATCTTATTAAATGACAACATACGAGAGCAGTACTTC | CASILLNDNIREQYF
TRBJ2-3 | few | TRBV18 | - | TGTGCCAGCTCACCCACTTCTGGATATGATACGCAGTATTTT | CASSPTSGYDTQYF
TRBJ2-7 | many | TRBV12-3/TRBV12-4 | - | TGTGCCAGCAGGAGGGGGGGCGTAACCTACGAGCAGTACTTC | CASRRGGVTYEQYF
TRBJ2-3 | few | TRBV29-1 | - | TGCAGCGTTGACCCTCAGGACACAGATACGCAGTATTTT | CSVDPQDTDTQYF